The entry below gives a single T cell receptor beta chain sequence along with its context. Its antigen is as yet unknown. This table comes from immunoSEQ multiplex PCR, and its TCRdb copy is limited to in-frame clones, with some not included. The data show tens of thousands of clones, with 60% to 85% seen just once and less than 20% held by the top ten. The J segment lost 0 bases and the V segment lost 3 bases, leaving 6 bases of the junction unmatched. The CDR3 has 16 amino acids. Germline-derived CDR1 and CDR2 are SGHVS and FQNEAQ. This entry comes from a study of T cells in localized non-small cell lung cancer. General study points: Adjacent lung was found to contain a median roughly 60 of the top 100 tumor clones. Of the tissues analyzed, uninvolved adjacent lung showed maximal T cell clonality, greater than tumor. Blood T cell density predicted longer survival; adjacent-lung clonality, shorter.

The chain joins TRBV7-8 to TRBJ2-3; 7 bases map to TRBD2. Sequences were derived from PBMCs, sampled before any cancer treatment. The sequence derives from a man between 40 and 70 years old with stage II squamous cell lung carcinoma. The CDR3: CASSFSGGFSTDTQYF. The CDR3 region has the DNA TGTGCCAGCAGCTTTTCCGGGGGGTTTAGCACAGATACGCAGTATTTT. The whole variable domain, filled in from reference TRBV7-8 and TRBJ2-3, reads GAGVSQSPRYKVAKRGQDVALRCDPISGHVSLFWYQQALGQGPEFLTYFQNEAQLDKSGLPSDRFFAERPEGSVSTLKIQRTQQEDSAVYLCASSFSGGFSTDTQYFGPGTRLTVL.